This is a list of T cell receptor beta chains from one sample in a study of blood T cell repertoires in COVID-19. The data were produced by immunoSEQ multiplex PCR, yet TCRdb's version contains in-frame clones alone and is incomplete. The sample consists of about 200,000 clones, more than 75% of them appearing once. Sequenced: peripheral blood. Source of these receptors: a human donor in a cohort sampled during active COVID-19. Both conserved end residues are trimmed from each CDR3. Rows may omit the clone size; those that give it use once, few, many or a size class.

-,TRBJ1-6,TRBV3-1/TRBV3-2,ASSQGASNSPLH
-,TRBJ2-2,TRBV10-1,ASSSRPGELF
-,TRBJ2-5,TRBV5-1,ASSRTLTGIGRQETQY
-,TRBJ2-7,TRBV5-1,ASSFSSYEQY
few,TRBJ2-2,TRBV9,ASSARGSGTTAGELF
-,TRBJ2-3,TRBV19,ASIGGTSTDTQY
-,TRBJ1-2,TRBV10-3,AISESKSVAGSYGYT
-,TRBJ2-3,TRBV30,AWPGTSGTDTQY
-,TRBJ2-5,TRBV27,ASSLRTGDETQY
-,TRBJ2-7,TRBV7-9,ASSVPSGESSYEQY
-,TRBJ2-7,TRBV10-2,ASYGRGLLH
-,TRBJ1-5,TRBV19,ASSETGYGNQPQH
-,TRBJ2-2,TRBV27,ASSLGVAGGRYTGELF
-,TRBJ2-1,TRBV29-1,SVETLSGRFSSYNEQF
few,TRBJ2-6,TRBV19,ASSLFGSGANVLT
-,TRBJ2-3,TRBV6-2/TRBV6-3,ASSFPLSTDTQY